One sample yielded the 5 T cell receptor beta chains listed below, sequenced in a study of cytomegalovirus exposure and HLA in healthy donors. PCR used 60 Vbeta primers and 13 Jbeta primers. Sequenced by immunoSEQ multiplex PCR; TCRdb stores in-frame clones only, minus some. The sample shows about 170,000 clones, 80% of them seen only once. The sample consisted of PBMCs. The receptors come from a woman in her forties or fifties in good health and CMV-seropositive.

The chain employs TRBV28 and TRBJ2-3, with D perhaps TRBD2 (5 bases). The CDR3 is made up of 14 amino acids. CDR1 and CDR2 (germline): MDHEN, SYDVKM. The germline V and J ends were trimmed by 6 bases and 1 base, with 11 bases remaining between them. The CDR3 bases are TGTGCCAGCAGCGCGGGCAGACGCACAGATACGCAGTATTTT. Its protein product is CASSAGRRTDTQYF.

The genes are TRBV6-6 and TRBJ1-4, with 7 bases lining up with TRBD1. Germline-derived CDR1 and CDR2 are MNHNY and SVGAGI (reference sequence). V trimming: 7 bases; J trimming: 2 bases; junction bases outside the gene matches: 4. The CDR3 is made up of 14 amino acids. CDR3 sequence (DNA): TGTGCCAGCACTCCACAGGGGACTAATGAAAAACTGTTTTTT. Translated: CASTPQGTNEKLFF.

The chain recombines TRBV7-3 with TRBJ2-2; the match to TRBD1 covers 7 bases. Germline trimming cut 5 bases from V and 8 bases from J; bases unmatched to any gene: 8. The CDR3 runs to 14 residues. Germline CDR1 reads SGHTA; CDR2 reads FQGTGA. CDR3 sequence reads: CASSDQGGLGELFF. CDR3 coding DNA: TGTGCCAGCAGCGACCAAGGGGGCCTAGGGGAGCTGTTTTTT.

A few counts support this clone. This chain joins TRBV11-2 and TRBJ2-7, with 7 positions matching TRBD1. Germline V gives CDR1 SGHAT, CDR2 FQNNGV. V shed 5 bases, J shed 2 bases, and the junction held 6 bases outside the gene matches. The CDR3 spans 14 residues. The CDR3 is CASSQGGQTYEQYF. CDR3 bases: TGTGCCAGCAGCCAAGGGGGACAGACCTACGAGCAGTACTTC.

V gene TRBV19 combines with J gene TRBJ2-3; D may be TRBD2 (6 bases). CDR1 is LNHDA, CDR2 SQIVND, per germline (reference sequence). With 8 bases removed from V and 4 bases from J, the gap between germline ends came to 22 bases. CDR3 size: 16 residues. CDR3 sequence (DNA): TGTGCCAGTTCGAGCAGTTTAGCGGACAAGGCAGATACGCAGTATTTT. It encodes CASSSSLADKADTQYF.